Here is one TCR beta chain with its context. The V gene's germline CDR1 is MDHEN and CDR2 SYDVKM. The CDR3 runs 13 residues. The ends were cut back, 5 bases at V and 0 bases at J, with 5 bases in the middle. The entry originates in a study of blood T cell repertoires in COVID-19. Assay used: immunoSEQ multiplex PCR; TCRdb lists only in-frame clones, some missing. The profile covers approximately 150,000 clones, with around 85% appearing a single time and 3% to 4% taken by the ten largest. This chain uses TRBV28 with TRBJ1-3; D remains unclear. This clonotype was sampled from a woman in her sixties or seventies with acute or convalescent COVID-19. The specimen sequenced was peripheral blood. The CDR3 reads CASSPHSGNTIYF. CDR3 nucleotide sequence: TGTGCCAGCAGTCCCCACTCTGGAAACACCATATATTTT.